This passage covers 6 T cell receptor beta chains from one sample sequenced in a study of regulatory T cells in long-lasting Graves disease. Stated time point: persistent/refractory GD, antithyroid drugs over 5 years with positive TRAb. The TCR library was made from RNA extracted from PBMCs. Construction of TCR beta libraries relied on iRepertoire HTBI primers and on Arm-PCR targeting CDR3 regions. TCRdb ran MiXCR on the multiplex PCR reads and lists one entry per CDR3 protein. The sample lists about 420,000 distinct CDR3 sequences, roughly a quarter occurring once. The source material was peripheral blood mononuclear cells (PBMCs), sampled when the disease was refractory, from a patient treated with antithyroid drugs. The receptor source for this set is a female donor with Graves disease.

This chain joins TRBV29-1 and TRBJ1-3; D might be TRBD1 (6 bases). This CDR3 is 13 amino acids long. From germline, CDR1 is SQVTM and CDR2 ANQGSEA. V was trimmed by 1 base and J by 7 bases, leaving 11 bases between them. The CDR3 region has the DNA TGCAGCGTTGAAGGGCAGGGGACCAACACCATATATTTT. It specifies CSVEGQGTNTIYF.

In its sample, this clonotype was seen a few times. The V and J genes are TRBV7-2 and TRBJ2-1, with D possibly matching TRBD1 (5 bases). Germline CDR1 is SGHTA and CDR2 is FQGNSA. V was cut by 1 base and J by 7 bases, with 14 bases left in between. The CDR3 length is 15 residues. CDR3 loop: CASSLVAGIDNEQFF. The CDR3 nucleotides read TGTGCCAGCAGCTTAGTTGCAGGGATCGATAATGAGCAGTTCTTC.

J is TRBJ2-4 and V is TRBV18; D ambiguous. In germline, CDR1 is KGHSH, CDR2 LQKENI. V lost 4 bases, J lost 10 bases, and 14 bases lay in between. The CDR3 is 13 residues long. The CDR3 here is CASSQNLKRIQYF. Written as DNA, the CDR3 is TGTGCCAGCTCACAAAACCTTAAAAGGATTCAGTACTTC.

This clonotype was counted many times. The CDR3, as DNA: TGTGCCAGCAGCGTAGGGTCCAGGGCTAACTATGGCTACACCTTC. The encoded protein is CASSVGSRANYGYTF. This rearrangement joins TRBV9 to TRBJ1-2, with D possibly being TRBD1 (5 bases). Trimming left V 0 bases short and J 0 bases short, with 9 bases between. The germline V gene has CDR1 SGDLS and CDR2 YYNGEE. The CDR3 is 15 residues long.

The chain recombines TRBV29-1 with TRBJ1-5; no definite D call. Trimming took off 5 bases at V and 2 bases at J, with 10 bases between the two ends. The CDR3 is made up of 13 amino acids. Germline lookup yields CDR1 SQVTM and CDR2 ANQGSEA. Here the CDR3 reads CSVRPDGNQPQHF. CDR3 bases: TGCAGCGTTCGGCCCGACGGCAATCAGCCCCAGCATTTT.

The gene calls are TRBV7-3 and TRBJ2-1; 7 nucleotides align to TRBD2. V was clipped by 1 base and J by 3 bases; unmatched bases: 9. CDR3 size: 17 residues. Germline CDR1 is SGHTA and CDR2 is FQGTGA. In DNA form, the CDR3 reads TGTGCCAGCAGCTTAATGTTGGCGGGAGCAATCTACAATGAGCAGTTCTTC. This codes for CASSLMLAGAIYNEQFF.